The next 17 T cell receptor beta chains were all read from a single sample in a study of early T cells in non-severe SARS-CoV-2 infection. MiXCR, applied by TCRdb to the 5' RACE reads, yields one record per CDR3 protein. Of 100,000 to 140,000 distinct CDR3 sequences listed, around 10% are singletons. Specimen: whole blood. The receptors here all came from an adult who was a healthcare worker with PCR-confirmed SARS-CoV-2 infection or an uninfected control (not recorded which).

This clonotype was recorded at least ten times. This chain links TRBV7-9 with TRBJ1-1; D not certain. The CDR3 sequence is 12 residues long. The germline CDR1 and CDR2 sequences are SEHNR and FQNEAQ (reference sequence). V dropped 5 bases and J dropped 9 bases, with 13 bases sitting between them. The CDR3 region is CASSDRTLKAFF. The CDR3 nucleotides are TGTGCCAGCAGCGACCGAACACTGAAAGCTTTCTTT.

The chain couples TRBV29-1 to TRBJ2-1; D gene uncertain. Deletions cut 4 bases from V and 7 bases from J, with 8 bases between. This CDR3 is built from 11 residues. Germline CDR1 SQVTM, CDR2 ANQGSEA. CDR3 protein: CSVAVRNEQFF. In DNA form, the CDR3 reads TGCAGCGTTGCCGTTAGAAATGAGCAGTTCTTC.

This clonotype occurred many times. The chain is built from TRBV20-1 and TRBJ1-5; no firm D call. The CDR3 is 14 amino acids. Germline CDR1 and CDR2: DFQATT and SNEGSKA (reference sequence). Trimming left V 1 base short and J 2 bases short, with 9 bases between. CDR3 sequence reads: CSARGEFGNQPQHF. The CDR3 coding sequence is TGCAGTGCTAGAGGGGAGTTTGGCAATCAGCCCCAGCATTTT.

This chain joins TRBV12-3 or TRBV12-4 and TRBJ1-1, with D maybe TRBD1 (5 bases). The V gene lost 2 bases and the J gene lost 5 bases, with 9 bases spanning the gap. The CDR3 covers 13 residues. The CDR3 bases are TGTGCCAGCAGTTTATCCAGGGAGACTGAAGCTTTCTTT. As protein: CASSLSRETEAFF.

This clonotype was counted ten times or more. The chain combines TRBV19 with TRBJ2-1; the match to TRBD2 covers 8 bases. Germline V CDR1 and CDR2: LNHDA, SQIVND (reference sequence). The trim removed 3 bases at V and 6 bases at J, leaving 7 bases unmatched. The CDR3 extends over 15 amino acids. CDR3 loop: CASSMTGGPGNEQFF. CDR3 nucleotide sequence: TGTGCCAGTAGTATGACGGGAGGGCCGGGCAATGAGCAGTTCTTC.

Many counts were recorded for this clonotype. In DNA, the CDR3 is TGTGCCAGCAGCCCACAATCCCGGGAGTTCTTTTTGAACACTGAAGCTTTCTTT. Translated, it gives CASSPQSREFFLNTEAFF. The chain carries TRBV7-6 and TRBJ1-1, with D unclear. The CDR3 extends over 18 amino acids. Germline CDR1 and CDR2: SGHVS and FNYEAQ. Between the trimmed V and J ends, which lost 5 bases and 0 bases, there was a span of 22 bases.

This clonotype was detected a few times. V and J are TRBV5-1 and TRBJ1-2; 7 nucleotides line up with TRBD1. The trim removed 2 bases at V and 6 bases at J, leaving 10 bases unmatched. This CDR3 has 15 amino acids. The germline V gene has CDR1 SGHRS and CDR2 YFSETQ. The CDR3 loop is CASSFRTGSGDGYTF. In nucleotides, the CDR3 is TGCGCCAGCAGCTTCCGGACAGGATCAGGAGATGGCTACACCTTC.

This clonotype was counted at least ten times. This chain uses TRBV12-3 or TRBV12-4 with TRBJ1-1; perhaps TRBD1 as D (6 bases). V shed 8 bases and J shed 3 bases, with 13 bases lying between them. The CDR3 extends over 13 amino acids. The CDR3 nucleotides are TGTGCCAGCGCTTTCCAGGGGTACACTGAAGCTTTCTTT. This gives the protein CASAFQGYTEAFF.

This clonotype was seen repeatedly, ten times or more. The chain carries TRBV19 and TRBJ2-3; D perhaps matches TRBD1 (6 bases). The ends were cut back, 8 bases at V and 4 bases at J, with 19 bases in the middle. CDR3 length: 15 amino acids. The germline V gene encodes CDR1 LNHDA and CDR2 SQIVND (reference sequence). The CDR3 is CASATGTQGADTQYF. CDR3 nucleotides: TGTGCCAGTGCCACGGGGACACAGGGTGCAGATACGCAGTATTTT.

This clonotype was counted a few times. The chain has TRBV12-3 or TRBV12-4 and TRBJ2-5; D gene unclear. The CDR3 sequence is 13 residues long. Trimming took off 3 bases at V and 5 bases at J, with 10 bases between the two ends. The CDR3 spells CASSLQFWETQYF. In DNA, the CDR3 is TGTGCCAGCAGTTTGCAGTTCTGGGAGACCCAGTACTTC.

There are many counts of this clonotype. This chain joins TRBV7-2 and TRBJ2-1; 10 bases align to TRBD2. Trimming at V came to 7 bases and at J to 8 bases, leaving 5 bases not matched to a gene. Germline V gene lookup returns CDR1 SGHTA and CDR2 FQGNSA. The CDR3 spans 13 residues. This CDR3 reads CASNLAGVYEQFF. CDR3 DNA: TGTGCCAGCAATCTAGCGGGAGTCTATGAGCAGTTCTTC.

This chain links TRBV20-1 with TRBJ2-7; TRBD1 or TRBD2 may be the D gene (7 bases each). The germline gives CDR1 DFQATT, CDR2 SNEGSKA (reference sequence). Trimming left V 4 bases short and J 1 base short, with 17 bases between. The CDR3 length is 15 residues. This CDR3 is CSATQRQGGSYEQYF. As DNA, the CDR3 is TGCAGTGCTACCCAACGCCAGGGGGGGTCCTACGAGCAGTACTTC.

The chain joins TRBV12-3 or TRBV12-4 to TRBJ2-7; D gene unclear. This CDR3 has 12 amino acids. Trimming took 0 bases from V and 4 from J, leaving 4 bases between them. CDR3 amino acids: CASSLANYEQYF. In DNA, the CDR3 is TGTGCCAGCAGTTTAGCTAATTACGAGCAGTACTTC.

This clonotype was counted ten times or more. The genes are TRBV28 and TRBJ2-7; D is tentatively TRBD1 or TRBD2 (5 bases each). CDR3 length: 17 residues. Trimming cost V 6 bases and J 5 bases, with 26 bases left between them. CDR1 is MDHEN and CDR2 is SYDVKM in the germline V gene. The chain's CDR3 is CASSPPPTAGAGDEQYF. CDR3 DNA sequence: TGTGCCAGCAGCCCACCCCCCACGGCCGGGGCCGGGGACGAGCAGTACTTC.

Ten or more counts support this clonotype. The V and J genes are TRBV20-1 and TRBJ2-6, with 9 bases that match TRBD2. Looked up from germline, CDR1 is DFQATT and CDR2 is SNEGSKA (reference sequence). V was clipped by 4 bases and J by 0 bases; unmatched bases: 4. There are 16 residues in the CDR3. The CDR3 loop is CSATSGTTSGANVLTF. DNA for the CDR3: TGCAGTGCTACTAGCGGGACTACCTCTGGGGCCAACGTCCTGACTTTC.

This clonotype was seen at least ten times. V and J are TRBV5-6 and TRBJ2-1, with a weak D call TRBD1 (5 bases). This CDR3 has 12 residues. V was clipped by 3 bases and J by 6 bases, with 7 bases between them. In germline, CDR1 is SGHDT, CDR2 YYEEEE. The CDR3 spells CASSSTANEQFF. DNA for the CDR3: TGTGCCAGCAGCTCGACAGCCAATGAGCAGTTCTTC. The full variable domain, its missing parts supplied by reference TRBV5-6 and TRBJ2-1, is DAGVTQSPTHLIKTRGQQVTLRCSPKSGHDTVSWYQQALGQGPQFIFQYYEEEERQRGNFPDRFSGHQFPNYSSELNVNALLLGDSALYLCASSSTANEQFFGPGTRLTVL.

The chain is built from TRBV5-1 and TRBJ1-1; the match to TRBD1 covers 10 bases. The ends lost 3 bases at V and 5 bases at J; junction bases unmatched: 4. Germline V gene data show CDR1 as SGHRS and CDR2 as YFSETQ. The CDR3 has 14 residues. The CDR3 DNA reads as TGCGCCAGCAGCTGGGACAGGGGAAGGACTGAAGCTTTCTTT. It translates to CASSWDRGRTEAFF. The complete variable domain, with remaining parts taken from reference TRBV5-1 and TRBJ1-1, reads KAGVTQTPRYLIKTRGQQVTLSCSPISGHRSVSWYQQTPGQGLQFLFEYFSETQRNKGNFPGRFSGRQFSNSRSEMNVSTLELGDSALYLCASSWDRGRTEAFFGQGTRLTVV.